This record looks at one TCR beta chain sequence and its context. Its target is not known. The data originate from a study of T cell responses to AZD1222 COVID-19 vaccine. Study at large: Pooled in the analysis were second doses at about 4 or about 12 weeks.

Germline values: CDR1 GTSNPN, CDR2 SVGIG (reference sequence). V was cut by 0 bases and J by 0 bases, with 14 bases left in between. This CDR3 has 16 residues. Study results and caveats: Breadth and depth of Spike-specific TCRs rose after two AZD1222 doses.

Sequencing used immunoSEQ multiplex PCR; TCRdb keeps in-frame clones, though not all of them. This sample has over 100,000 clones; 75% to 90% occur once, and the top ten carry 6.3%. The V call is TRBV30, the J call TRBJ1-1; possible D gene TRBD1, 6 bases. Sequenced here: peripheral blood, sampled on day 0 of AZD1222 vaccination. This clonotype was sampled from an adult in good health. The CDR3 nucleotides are TGTGCCTGGAGTGTACCAGGGGCCCGAATGAACACTGAAGCTTTCTTT. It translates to CAWSVPGARMNTEAFF. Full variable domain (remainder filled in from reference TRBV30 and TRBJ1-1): SQTIHQWPATLVQPVGSPLSLECTVEGTSNPNLYWYRQAAGRGLQLLFYSVGIGQISSEVPQNLSASRPQDRQFILSSKKLLLSDSGFYLCAWSVPGARMNTEAFFGQGTRLTVV.